This passage covers 26 T cell receptor beta chains from one sample sequenced in a study of Ad26.COV2.S vaccination and SARS-CoV-2 variants. Treatment here: about 20 received Ad26.COV2.S at low or high dose, single or two shots; 5 received placebo; per-sample allocation not given. The samples were gathered on day 63 after the first injection of vaccine or placebo. Sequencing was performed with immunoSEQ multiplex PCR; in TCRdb, only in-frame clones are kept and a portion is missing. The sample comprises about 320,000 clones, around 90% of which are singletons, and approximately 5.8% rests with the top ten. This specimen was peripheral blood, taken in a trial of Ad26.COV2.S vaccine versus placebo. These receptors all come from a person aged 18-60 years who received the Ad26.COV2.S COVID-19 vaccine or a placebo.

This chain connects TRBV11-2 to TRBJ1-1; D not certain. The CDR3 is 13 residues long. Germline V lookup: CDR1 SGHAT, CDR2 FQNNGV. The germline V and J ends were trimmed by 5 bases and 4 bases, with 11 bases remaining between them. This chain's CDR3 is CASSNQPGTEAFF. As DNA, the CDR3 is TGTGCCAGCAGCAACCAACCGGGCACTGAAGCTTTCTTT.

This chain uses TRBV5-4 with TRBJ2-3, with TRBD1 matching over 7 bases. With 3 bases clipped from V and 2 bases from J, the junction kept 9 bases outside the gene matches. This CDR3 has 16 residues. Germline CDR1 and CDR2: SGHNT and YYREEE (reference sequence). CDR3 DNA: TGTGCCAGCAGCTCCGGCCAGGACAGGTTCACAGATACGCAGTATTTT. Translation gives CASSSGQDRFTDTQYF. The whole variable domain, filled in from reference TRBV5-4 and TRBJ2-3, reads ETGVTQSPTHLIKTRGQQVTLRCSSQSGHNTVSWYQQALGQGPQFIFQYYREEENGRGNFPPRFSGLQFPNYSSELNVNALELDDSALYLCASSSGQDRFTDTQYFGPGTRLTVL.

The CDR3 coding sequence is TGTGCCAGCAGCCAAGGGGGCAATCAGCCCCAGCATTTT. As protein: CASSQGGNQPQHF. The chain carries TRBV27 and TRBJ1-5, with a weak D call TRBD1 (5 bases). The ends were cut back, 6 bases at V and 2 bases at J, with 8 bases in the middle. The CDR3 is 13 amino acids. In germline, CDR1 is MNHEY, CDR2 SMNVEV (reference sequence).

The chain recombines TRBV6-5 with TRBJ1-2; D uncertain. Trimming left V 6 bases short and J 4 bases short, with 12 bases between. The CDR3 consists of 13 residues. In germline, CDR1 is MNHEY, CDR2 SVGAGI. The CDR3 reads CASRMGSGYGYTF. The DNA for the CDR3 is TGTGCCAGCAGGATGGGCTCGGGCTATGGCTACACCTTC.

This sequence joins TRBV6-5 and TRBJ1-4; weak D call: TRBD1 (6 bases). The germline V gene encodes CDR1 MNHEY and CDR2 SVGAGI. The CDR3 is 13 amino acids. The V end lost 10 bases, the J end lost 4 bases, and 13 bases lay between the germline ends. CDR3 loop: CATRPRGNEKLFF. CDR3 sequence (DNA): TGTGCCACTCGCCCCAGGGGTAATGAAAAACTGTTTTTT.

V and J are TRBV3-1 (or the pseudogene TRBV3-2) and TRBJ2-5, with D unresolved. Germline V gene lookup returns CDR1 LGHDT and CDR2 YNNKEL (reference sequence). The CDR3 sequence is 13 residues long. V was trimmed by 7 bases and J by 0 bases, leaving 9 bases between them. CDR3 in amino acids: CASTGGNQETQYF. CDR3 DNA: TGTGCCAGCACTGGCGGAAACCAAGAGACCCAGTACTTC.

This sequence joins TRBV19 and TRBJ1-2; possible D gene TRBD1, 5 bases. The CDR3 totals 14 residues. The ends were cut back, 3 bases at V and 4 bases at J, with 12 bases in the middle. Germline V gene sequence: CDR1 LNHDA, CDR2 SQIVND (reference sequence). CDR3 region: CASSIGAISYGYTF. As DNA, the CDR3 is TGTGCCAGTAGTATCGGGGCCATCAGCTATGGCTACACCTTC.

The J gene is TRBJ1-3, the V gene TRBV7-6; tentative D call: TRBD1 (5 bases). Trimming removed 5 bases at V and 2 bases at J, with 16 bases between. Germline assignment: CDR1 SGHVS and CDR2 FNYEAQ. The CDR3 spans 16 residues. As DNA, the CDR3 is TGTGCCAGCAGCCTGGGGGAGGGATCGACTGGAAACACCATATATTTT. Translating gives CASSLGEGSTGNTIYF. The whole variable domain, remainder taken from reference TRBV7-6 and TRBJ1-3, is GAGVSQSPRYKVTKRGQDVALRCDPISGHVSLYWYRQALGQGPEFLTYFNYEAQQDKSGLPNDRFSAERPEGSISTLTIQRTEQRDSAMYRCASSLGEGSTGNTIYFGEGSWLTVV.

The chain couples TRBV2 to TRBJ2-1, with 8 nucleotides matching TRBD2. This CDR3 has 15 residues. V dropped 2 bases and J dropped 9; count of bases not matched to a gene: 9. Germline V gives CDR1 SNHLY, CDR2 FYNNEI. The chain's CDR3 is CASSELTSALGEQFF. CDR3 DNA sequence: TGTGCCAGCAGTGAATTGACTAGCGCCCTGGGTGAGCAGTTCTTC.

The V gene is TRBV19, the J gene TRBJ1-2; D is unresolved. Germline V gives CDR1 LNHDA, CDR2 SQIVND (reference sequence). The germline V and J ends were trimmed by 7 bases and 3 bases, with 18 bases remaining between them. The CDR3 loop spans 15 amino acids. The CDR3, as DNA: TGTGCCAGTAAAGTAAGCGGGCAGGCGTACTATGGCTACACCTTC. It yields the protein CASKVSGQAYYGYTF.

The gene calls are TRBV3-1 (or the pseudogene TRBV3-2) and TRBJ1-1; perhaps TRBD1 as D (5 bases). V was shortened by 2 bases and J by 2 bases, with 15 bases between the two germline ends. Per germline, CDR1 LGHDT and CDR2 YNNKEL (reference sequence). The CDR3 has 16 amino acids. This chain's CDR3 is CASSQYGAAVNTEAFF. The CDR3 bases are TGTGCCAGCAGCCAATACGGGGCGGCAGTCAACACTGAAGCTTTCTTT.

A single count supports this clone. This chain connects TRBV7-2 to TRBJ1-1; D unresolved. The V end lost 1 base, the J end lost 8 bases, and 14 bases lay between the germline ends. Germline values: CDR1 SGHTA, CDR2 FQGNSA. The CDR3 is 14 residues long. The CDR3 DNA is TGTGCCAGCAGCTTAGTTCGAGAGGCGGCGGAAGCTTTCTTT. Translation: CASSLVREAAEAFF.

The chain couples TRBV6-5 to TRBJ1-1; D might be TRBD1 (5 bases). V was shortened by 2 bases and J by 1 base, with 14 bases between the two germline ends. This CDR3 has 16 residues. CDR1 and CDR2 from the germline V gene are MNHEY and SVGAGI. The CDR3: CASSYNSWQGNTEAFF. CDR3 in DNA: TGTGCCAGCAGTTACAACTCCTGGCAGGGGAACACTGAAGCTTTCTTT.

This chain joins TRBV7-8 and TRBJ2-1; 8 positions agree with TRBD2. Germline lookup yields CDR1 SGHVS and CDR2 FQNEAQ. This CDR3 is built from 18 residues. V dropped 3 bases and J dropped 5; count of bases not matched to a gene: 15. The CDR3 sequence is CASSLRRGALNWDNEQFF. The CDR3, as DNA: TGTGCCAGCAGCTTGAGGCGGGGGGCCCTCAACTGGGACAATGAGCAGTTCTTC.

V usage is TRBV6-5 and J usage is TRBJ1-2, with TRBD1 as a possible D gene (6 bases). The germline gives CDR1 MNHEY, CDR2 SVGAGI. The CDR3 spans 14 residues. Trimming took off 2 bases at V and 5 bases at J, with 12 bases between the two ends. CDR3 sequence reads: CASSYAGVGYGYTF. The CDR3 DNA follows: TGTGCCAGCAGTTACGCAGGGGTTGGGTATGGCTACACCTTC.

This chain uses TRBV21-1 with TRBJ2-7; TRBD2 reflects the table's D call only, with no check against the DNA. TRBV21-1 is shown as a pseudogene. The CDR3 covers 16 residues. The CDR3 DNA sequence: TGTGCCGCTCAAGGGAGAGTACGCGGGAGCTCCTACGAGCAGTACGTC. It is translated as CAAQGRVRGSSYEQYV.

V is TRBV2 and J is TRBJ2-1, with unresolved D. Trimming took 1 base from V and 7 from J, leaving 8 bases between them. The CDR3 extends over 13 amino acids. The V gene's germline CDR1 is SNHLY and CDR2 FYNNEI. In DNA form, the CDR3 reads TGTGCCAGCAGTGAAGACGACTCAAATGAGCAGTTCTTC. Amino acid sequence: CASSEDDSNEQFF. The variable domain in full, with the rest retrieved from reference TRBV2 and TRBJ2-1, is EPEVTQTPSHQVTQMGQEVILRCVPISNHLYFYWYRQILGQKVEFLVSFYNNEISEKSEIFDDQFSVERPDGSNFTLKIRSTKLEDSAMYFCASSEDDSNEQFFGPGTRLTVL.

The genes are TRBV7-9 and TRBJ1-1; tentative D call: TRBD1 (6 bases). In germline, CDR1 is SEHNR, CDR2 FQNEAQ (reference sequence). The CDR3 sequence is 13 residues long. The V gene lost 6 bases and the J gene lost 3 bases, with 11 bases spanning the gap. CDR3 nucleotide sequence: TGTGCCAGCAGGTCGAGGGGGGACACTGAAGCTTTCTTT. This translates into CASRSRGDTEAFF.

The chain couples TRBV7-8 to TRBJ1-1; 9 bases are a match to TRBD1. The CDR3 length is 16 residues. V shed 5 bases, J shed 3 bases, and the junction held 10 bases outside the gene matches. Looked up from germline, CDR1 is SGHVS and CDR2 is FQNEAQ. CDR3: CASSPPPTGGHTEAFF. In DNA form, the CDR3 reads TGTGCCAGCAGCCCTCCACCAACAGGGGGCCACACTGAAGCTTTCTTT.

The J gene is TRBJ2-2, the V gene TRBV5-1; D is unresolved. The CDR3 sequence is 17 residues long. Germline CDR1 reads SGHRS; CDR2 reads YFSETQ. V lost 0 bases and J 5 bases, leaving 17 bases between the germline ends. CDR3 nucleotides: TGCGCCAGCAGCTTGGCCCGTGGGGTAATCGCGACCGGGGAGCTGTTTTTT. Translating gives CASSLARGVIATGELFF.

This chain links TRBV7-2 with TRBJ1-2; D is unclear. CDR1 is SGHTA and CDR2 is FQGNSA in the germline V gene. The germline V and J ends were trimmed by 3 bases and 8 bases, with 13 bases remaining between them. The CDR3 extends over 13 amino acids. CDR3 coding DNA: TGTGCCAGCAGCTTCGGAGTGGCGAGCGGCTACACCTTC. Translated, it gives CASSFGVASGYTF.

With respect to this clone: The sample carries other DNA sequences with the same CDR3. The V call is TRBV7-2, the J call TRBJ1-2, with D unclear. Trimming shortened V by 1 base and J by 4 bases, and 4 bases separated the two germline ends. From germline, CDR1 is SGHTA and CDR2 FQGNSA. This CDR3 contains 12 residues. The CDR3 DNA sequence: TGTGCCAGCAGCTTAGATGGCTATGGCTACACCTTC. It yields the protein CASSLDGYGYTF.

This clone appeared a single time. V is TRBV6-2 or TRBV6-3 and J is TRBJ2-3; D may correspond to TRBD1 or TRBD2 (5 bases each). Trimming cost V 2 bases and J 4 bases, with 25 bases left between them. This CDR3 is built from 19 residues. Germline loops: CDR1 MNHEY, CDR2 SVGEGT. CDR3 amino acids: CASSYPLGGPRGNADTQYF. The CDR3, as DNA: TGTGCCAGCAGTTACCCGCTTGGGGGACCCAGAGGTAACGCAGATACGCAGTATTTT.

The chain links TRBV11-2 to TRBJ2-2, with unresolved D. V lost 0 bases, J lost 6 bases, and 17 bases lay in between. The CDR3 sequence is 17 residues long. The germline V gene encodes CDR1 SGHAT and CDR2 FQNNGV. Here the CDR3 DNA reads TGTGCCAGCAGCTTAGAGGGCGCTCTACCAAGGGCCGGGGAGCTGTTTTTT. This codes for CASSLEGALPRAGELFF.

The rearrangement uses TRBV18 and TRBJ2-6; 7 bases fit TRBD1. The CDR3 loop spans 18 amino acids. Germline CDR1 and CDR2: KGHSH and LQKENI. Trimming at V came to 0 bases and at J to 0 bases, leaving 5 bases not matched to a gene. CDR3 nucleotide sequence: TGTGCCAGCTCACCACCGACAGGGAGTTACTCTGGGGCCAACGTCCTGACTTTC. Translating gives CASSPPTGSYSGANVLTF.

The sample holds one count of this clone. CDR3: CASSQKAPWVYGYTF. The CDR3 nucleotides read TGTGCCAGCAGTCAAAAGGCCCCTTGGGTCTATGGCTACACCTTC. The genes are TRBV28 and TRBJ1-2; D gene ambiguous. The CDR3 extends over 15 amino acids. Deletions cut 5 bases from V and 4 bases from J, with 17 bases between. Germline V lookup: CDR1 MDHEN, CDR2 SYDVKM.